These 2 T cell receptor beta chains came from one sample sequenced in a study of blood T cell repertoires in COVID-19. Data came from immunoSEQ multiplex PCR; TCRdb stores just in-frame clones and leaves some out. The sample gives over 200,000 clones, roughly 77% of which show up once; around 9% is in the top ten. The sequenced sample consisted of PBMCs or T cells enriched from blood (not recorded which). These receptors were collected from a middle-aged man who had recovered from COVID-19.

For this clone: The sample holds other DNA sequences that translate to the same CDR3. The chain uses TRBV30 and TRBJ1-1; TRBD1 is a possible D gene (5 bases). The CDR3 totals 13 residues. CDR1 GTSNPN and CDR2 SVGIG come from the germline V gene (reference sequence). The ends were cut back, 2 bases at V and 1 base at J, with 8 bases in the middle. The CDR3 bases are TGTGCCTGGAGTCGCGGGGCGAACACTGAAGCTTTCTTT. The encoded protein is CAWSRGANTEAFF.

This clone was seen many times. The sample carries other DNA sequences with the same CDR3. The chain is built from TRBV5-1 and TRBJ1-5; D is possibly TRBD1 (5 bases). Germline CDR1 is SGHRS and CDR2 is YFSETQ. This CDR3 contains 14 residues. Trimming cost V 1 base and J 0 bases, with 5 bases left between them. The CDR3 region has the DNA TGCGCCAGCAGCTTGACAGGTAGCAATCAGCCCCAGCATTTT. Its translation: CASSLTGSNQPQHF.